This T cell receptor (beta chain) was identified during a study of tumor-infiltrating lymphocytes in localized non-small cell lung cancer. On the study more broadly: From each patient, both tumor and uninvolved lung, non-adjacent to tumor, were sampled. Study-level points and caveats: TCR sequencing covered a subset of patients with enough tissue. T-cell fraction did not differ between immunotypes IM1 and IM2. Tumors had more T cell infiltration than uninvolved lung, per TCRbeta sequencing and CD3 counts.

V was trimmed by 5 bases and J by 1 base, leaving 8 bases between them. CDR1 SGHVS and CDR2 FNYEAQ come from the germline V gene. The CDR3 is made up of 13 amino acids. To note about this clone: Antigen: not known.

The table came from immunoSEQ multiplex PCR; TCRdb's copy has only in-frame clones and leaves some out. The table lists 17,000 or so clones, approximately 80% of them singletons. The chain links TRBV7-6 to TRBJ1-1, with D uncertain. What was sequenced was lung tumor tissue. The clonotype originates from a human donor with non-small cell lung cancer. The CDR3 DNA follows: TGTGCCAGCAGCCTATGGGAGAACACTGAAGCTTTCTTT. This gives the protein CASSLWENTEAFF.